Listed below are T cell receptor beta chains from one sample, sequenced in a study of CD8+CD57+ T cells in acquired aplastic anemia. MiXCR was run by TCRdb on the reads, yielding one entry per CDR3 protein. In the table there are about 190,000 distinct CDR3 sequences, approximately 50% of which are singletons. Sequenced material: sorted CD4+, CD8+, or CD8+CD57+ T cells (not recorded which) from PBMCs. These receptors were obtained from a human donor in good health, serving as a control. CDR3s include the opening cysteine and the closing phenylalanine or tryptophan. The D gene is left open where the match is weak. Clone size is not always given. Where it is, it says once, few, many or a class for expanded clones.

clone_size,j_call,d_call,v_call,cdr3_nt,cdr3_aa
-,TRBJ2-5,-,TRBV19,TGTGCCAGTAGTATTACGGCGGGCGCGGGGACCCAGTACTTC,CASSITAGAGTQYF
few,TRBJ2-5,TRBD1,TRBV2,TGTGCCAGCAGTTTACAGGGGGCAGGGACCCAGTACTTC,CASSLQGAGTQYF
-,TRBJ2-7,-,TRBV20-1,TGCAGTGCTAGTTGGGACCTTAACTCCTACGAGCAGTACTTC,CSASWDLNSYEQYF
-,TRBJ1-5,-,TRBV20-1,TGCAGTGCTGGTGGGCCAGCGAGCAATCAGCCCCAGCATTTT,CSAGGPASNQPQHF
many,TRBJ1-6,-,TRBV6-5,TGTGCCAGCAGTTACTACAGGAGCGGGGGCTCCTATAATTCACCCCTCCACTTT,CASSYYRSGGSYNSPLHF
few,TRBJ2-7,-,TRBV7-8,TGTGCCAGCAGCTTAGAGGCGGGATACGAGCAGTACTTC,CASSLEAGYEQYF
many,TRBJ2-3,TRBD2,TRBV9,TGTGCCAGCAGCGTAGGTTACGGGGGGGTCGCAGATACGCAGTATTTT,CASSVGYGGVADTQYF
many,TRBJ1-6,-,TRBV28,TGTGCCGGGCAGGGCTATAATTCACCCCTCCACTTT,CAGQGYNSPLHF
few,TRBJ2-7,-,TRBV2,TGTGCCAGCAAGTCGGGATCCTACGAGCAGTACTTC,CASKSGSYEQYF
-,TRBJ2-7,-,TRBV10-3,TGTGCCATCAGTCGGGGGCCCTACGAGCAGTACTTC,CAISRGPYEQYF
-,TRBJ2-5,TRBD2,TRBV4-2,TGTGCCAGCACCTCATTTGGGGGGGTCGAGACCCAGTACTTC,CASTSFGGVETQYF
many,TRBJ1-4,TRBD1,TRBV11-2,TGTGCCAGCAGCTTATCAGACAGGGGGCGGGAAAAACTGTTTTTT,CASSLSDRGREKLFF
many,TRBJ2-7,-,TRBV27,TGTGCCAGCACCCTCAAGGGTCACCCTGACTACGAGCAGTACTTC,CASTLKGHPDYEQYF
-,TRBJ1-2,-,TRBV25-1,TGTGCCAGCAGTGAAGGAGGGGGAGGGTACTATGGCTACACCTTC,CASSEGGGGYYGYTF
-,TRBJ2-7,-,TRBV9,TGTGCCAGCAGCGTAGTTGGAGGCAACGAGCAGTACTTC,CASSVVGGNEQYF
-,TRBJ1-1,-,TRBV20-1,TGCAGCCCGACAGTCAGGAACACTGAAGCTTTCTTT,CSPTVRNTEAFF
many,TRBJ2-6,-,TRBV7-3,TGTGCCAGCAGCTTTGGAGGTGTGGGGCTCTCTGGGGCCAACGTCCTGACTTTC,CASSFGGVGLSGANVLTF
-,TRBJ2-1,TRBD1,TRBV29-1,TGCAGCGCTGGGACAGGGACCGGACAGGCGGACGAGCAGTTCTTC,CSAGTGTGQADEQFF
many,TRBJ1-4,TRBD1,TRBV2,TGTGCCAGCACTATGGGCCGGGACAGGGGGTCAAAACTGTTTTTT,CASTMGRDRGSKLFF
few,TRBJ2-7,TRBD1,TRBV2,TGTGCCAGCAGTGCGGGACAGGGTCCCTACGAGCAGTACTTC,CASSAGQGPYEQYF
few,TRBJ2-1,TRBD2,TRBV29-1,TGCAGCGTTCCCGGGAGGTCTGGGAATGAGCAGTTCTTC,CSVPGRSGNEQFF
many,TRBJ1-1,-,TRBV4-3,TGCGCCAGCAGCCAAGCTACCACAGGGAACACTGAAGCTTTCTTT,CASSQATTGNTEAFF
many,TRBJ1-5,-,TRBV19,TGTGCCAGTAGTATGGGGGGCAGCCATCAGCCCCAGCATTTT,CASSMGGSHQPQHF
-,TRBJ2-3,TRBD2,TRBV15,TGTGCCACCAGCAGTTACGACCTTAGCGGGGGGGCCATCGGCACAGATACGCAGTATTTT,CATSSYDLSGGAIGTDTQYF
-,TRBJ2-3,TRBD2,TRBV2,TGTGCCAGCAGTGTAGGCGGGGGGCCGAGGGATACGCAGTATTTT,CASSVGGGPRDTQYF
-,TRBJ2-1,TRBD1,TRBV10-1,TGCGCCAGCAGAGACGGGACAGGGTGTTTGAATGAGCAGTTCTTC,CASRDGTGCLNEQFF
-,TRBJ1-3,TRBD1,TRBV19,TGTGCCAGTAGTGGACAGGGTCGAGGAAACACCATATATTTT,CASSGQGRGNTIYF
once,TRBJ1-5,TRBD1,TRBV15,TGTGCCACCAGCAGGTTACAGGGGCGGCGTAGCAATCAGCCCCAGCATTTT,CATSRLQGRRSNQPQHF
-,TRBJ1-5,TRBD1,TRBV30,TGTGCCTGGAACTACCCGGGACAGGGTGCATTTCAGCCCCAGCATTTT,CAWNYPGQGAFQPQHF
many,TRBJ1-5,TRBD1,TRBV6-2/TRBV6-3,TGTGCCAGCTTAGGGACAGGGGCTACTGGTCAGCCCCAGCATTTT,CASLGTGATGQPQHF
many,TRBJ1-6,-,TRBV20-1,TGCAGTGCTAGGTCGGCGGGGATTCGACAATCACCCCTCCACTTT,CSARSAGIRQSPLHF
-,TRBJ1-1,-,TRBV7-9,TGTGCCAGCAGTGGGTCTTCTAATGAAGCTTTCTTT,CASSGSSNEAFF
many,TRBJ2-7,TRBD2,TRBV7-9,TGTGCCAGCAGCTCATATCTAGCGGGGGGGCCGTACGAGCAGTACTTC,CASSSYLAGGPYEQYF
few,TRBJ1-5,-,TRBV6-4,TGTGCCAGCAGTGACTACTGCAATCAGCCCCAGCATTTT,CASSDYCNQPQHF
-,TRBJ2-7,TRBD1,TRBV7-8,TGTGCCAGCAGCGGAGGGACAGGGGGCTTGTACGAGCAGTACTTC,CASSGGTGGLYEQYF
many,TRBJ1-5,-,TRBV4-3,TGCGCCAGCAGTCGGGACGGAAGCAATCAGCCCCAGCATTTT,CASSRDGSNQPQHF
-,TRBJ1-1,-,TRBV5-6,TGTGCCAGCAGCTTCCAGGGGCCAACTGAAGCTTTCTTT,CASSFQGPTEAFF
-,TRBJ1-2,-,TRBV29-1,TGCAGCGTTGAAGAAATGCACAGCTCTAACTATGGCTACACCTTC,CSVEEMHSSNYGYTF
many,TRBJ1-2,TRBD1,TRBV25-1,TGTGCCAGCAGTGAATTGTTACAGGGGACTGGCTACACCTTC,CASSELLQGTGYTF
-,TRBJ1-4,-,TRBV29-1,TGCAGCAGTTTAGTGACTAATGAAAAACTGTTTTTT,CSSLVTNEKLFF
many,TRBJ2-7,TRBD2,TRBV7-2,TGTGCCAGCAGCCCCGGCGGGGGGGGCTCCTACGAGCAGTACTTC,CASSPGGGGSYEQYF
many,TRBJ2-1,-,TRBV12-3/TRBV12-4,TGTGCCAGCAGCCTAGTCCCGGAGCACAATGAGCAGTTCTTC,CASSLVPEHNEQFF
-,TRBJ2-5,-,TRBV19,TGTGCCAGTAACGGCAGGGAAGAGACCCAGTACTTC,CASNGREETQYF
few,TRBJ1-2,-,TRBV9,TGTGCCAGCAGTCCCCGTTCTAGCGGGGTCCCGCCTTACACCTTC,CASSPRSSGVPPYTF
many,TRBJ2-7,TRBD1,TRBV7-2,TGTGCCAGCAGCTTAAGGTTTGGACAGGGGGCCTACGAGCAGTACTTC,CASSLRFGQGAYEQYF
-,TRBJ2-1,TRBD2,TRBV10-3,TGTGCCATCAATAGGGGAGGGTACAATGAGCAGTTCTTC,CAINRGGYNEQFF
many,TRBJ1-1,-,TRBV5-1,TGCGCCAGCAGCTTGGCCGGTCAGGAAGCTTTCTTT,CASSLAGQEAFF
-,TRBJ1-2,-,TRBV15,TGTGCCACCAGCAGAGCGAGAGGGCAGGGTGGCTACACCTTC,CATSRARGQGGYTF
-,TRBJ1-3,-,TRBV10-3,TGTGCCATCAAGAACGAACAAAGGGAGTATTTT,CAIKNEQREYF
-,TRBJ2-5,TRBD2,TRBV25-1,TGTGCCAGAGAGGCCTTACTACTAGCGGGGGGGTACCAAGAGACCCAGTACTTC,CAREALLLAGGYQETQYF
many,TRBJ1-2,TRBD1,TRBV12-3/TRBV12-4,TGTGCCAGCAACCCCTCGGGACAGCTCTATGGCTACACCTTC,CASNPSGQLYGYTF
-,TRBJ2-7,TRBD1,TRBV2,TGTGCCAGCAGGGGGGACAGCACTCTCGAGCAGTACTTC,CASRGDSTLEQYF
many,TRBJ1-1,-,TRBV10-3,TGTGCCATCAAGGAGGGGACTGAAGCTTTCTTT,CAIKEGTEAFF
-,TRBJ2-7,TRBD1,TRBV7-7,TGTGCTAGCAGCTTAGACAGGGGAGACGAGCAGTACTTC,CASSLDRGDEQYF